Sequencing of this T cell receptor beta chain was carried out in a study of T cells in Graves' hyperthyroidism and ophthalmopathy. Overall study context: The authors collected peripheral blood at initial diagnosis, before any treatment.

This clonotype was found many times. No antigen is known for it. Hyperthyroidism patients were newly diagnosed, had disease duration under 2 months, and were aged 18 to 65 years. Diagnoses used clinical symptoms, serum thyroxine and TRAb, thyroid ultrasound and orbital computed tomography. The V end lost 0 bases, the J end lost 0 bases, and 10 bases lay between the germline ends. Germline V gene data show CDR1 as LGHDT and CDR2 as YNNKEL (reference sequence). The CDR3 loop spans 16 amino acids. Study-wide points: Most thyroid clonotypes with frequency above 0.001 were detected in blood.

RNA transcripts provided the source from which TCR beta CDR3 regions were amplified. Researchers ran a first-round RT-PCR on the TCR CDR3 using the HTBI primer set. TCRdb itself ran the multiplex PCR reads through MiXCR, one entry per CDR3 protein. This table has around 520,000 distinct CDR3 sequences, 14% appearing once. This chain links TRBV3-1 with TRBJ2-3, with D hard to call. The sample taken for sequencing was blood. This receptor was taken from a woman in her forties with Graves' hyperthyroidism. In DNA form, the CDR3 reads TGTGCCAGCAGCCAAGATAAAAGGCCTAGCACAGATACGCAGTATTTT. It translates to CASSQDKRPSTDTQYF.